Listed here are 32 T cell receptor beta chains from one sample, sequenced in a study of blood T cells in healthy people across ages. PCR was performed a second time for roughly 7 to 12 cycles using a sample-barcoded 5' primer and a J-beta primer mix. MiXCR, applied by TCRdb to the 5' RACE reads, yields one record per CDR3 protein. The data contain about 1.7 million distinct CDR3 sequences, 28% of them singletons. Sequencing used blood. The receptors derive from a woman under 40 in good health.

This chain uses TRBV7-2 with TRBJ2-7; 10 nucleotides agree with TRBD1. The CDR3 sequence is 13 residues long. Germline V CDR1 and CDR2: SGHTA, FQGNSA. V was pared by 6 bases and J by 5 bases, with 4 bases of the junction left unmatched. The CDR3 bases are TGTGCCAGCAGTGGGACAGGGGACAACGAGCAGTACTTC. Protein sequence: CASSGTGDNEQYF.

The genes are TRBV20-1 and TRBJ1-5; D remains unclear. This CDR3 is 13 amino acids long. Germline CDR1 is DFQATT and CDR2 is SNEGSKA (reference sequence). The V end was cut by 3 bases, the J end by 6 bases, with 12 bases between. The DNA of the CDR3 is TGCAGTGCTAGGTATGGGCTAGGTCAGCCCCAGCATTTT. This translates into CSARYGLGQPQHF.

V and J are TRBV28 and TRBJ1-4; D is uncertain. V lost 3 bases, J lost 0 bases, and 11 bases lay in between. This CDR3 region has 16 residues. The germline V gene encodes CDR1 MDHEN and CDR2 SYDVKM. CDR3 in DNA: TGTGCCAGCAGTTTGCACAGCGTTGCAACTAATGAAAAACTGTTTTTT. Its translation: CASSLHSVATNEKLFF.

The chain is built from TRBV21-1 and TRBJ2-7. TRBV21-1 is a documented pseudogene. This CDR3 contains 15 residues. Here the CDR3 DNA reads TGTGCCTGCGAGCGGTCTTGGGCAGACTCCTACGAGCAGTACTTC. It is translated as CACERSWADSYEQYF.

V gene TRBV20-1 combines with J gene TRBJ2-2, with 13 bases matching TRBD2. The trim removed 1 base at V and 8 bases at J, leaving 1 base unmatched. Germline V gives CDR1 DFQATT, CDR2 SNEGSKA (reference sequence). CDR3 length: 14 amino acids. CDR3 protein: CSARGTSGGGELFF. The CDR3 nucleotides are TGCAGTGCTAGAGGGACTAGCGGGGGTGGGGAGCTGTTTTTT.

Note on this clonotype: Its ends do not fully match the called genes, so a read error is possible. This chain uses TRBV2 with TRBJ2-6, with D tentatively TRBD1 (5 bases). Germline assignment: CDR1 SNHLY and CDR2 FYNNEI. CDR3 length equals 14 residues. The CDR3: CASKGFAGANVRTF. DNA of the CDR3: TGTGCCAGCAAGGGGTTTGCTGGGGCCAACGTCCGGACTTTC.

J is TRBJ1-5 and V is TRBV24-1; the D gene is possibly TRBD1 (6 bases). The CDR3 is 16 amino acids. Germline CDR1 reads KGHDR; CDR2 reads SFDVKD. The V and J ends lost 3 bases and 4 bases respectively, with 15 bases between them. CDR3 DNA sequence: TGTGCCACCAGTGATCCTATAGGGGGGATTAATCAGCCCCAGCATTTT. This sequence encodes CATSDPIGGINQPQHF.

The rearrangement uses TRBV10-3 and TRBJ2-5; D is unresolved. Trimming left V 5 bases short and J 5 bases short, with 9 bases between. The CDR3 sequence is 12 residues long. From germline, CDR1 is ENHRY and CDR2 SYGVKD. The CDR3 loop reads CAISSSEETQYF. CDR3 in DNA: TGTGCCATCAGTTCCTCCGAGGAGACCCAGTACTTC.

The rearrangement joins TRBV7-6 to TRBJ2-7, with 8 positions matching TRBD2. The CDR3 totals 15 residues. Germline CDR1 reads SGHVS; CDR2 reads FNYEAQ. Trimming cost V 5 bases and J 4 bases; bases outside gene matches: 10. The CDR3 reads CASSKRLASGYEQYF. The CDR3 bases are TGTGCCAGCAGCAAGCGATTGGCTAGCGGGTACGAGCAGTACTTC. Supplemented by reference TRBV7-6 and TRBJ2-7, the full variable domain reads GAGVSQSPRYKVTKRGQDVALRCDPISGHVSLYWYRQALGQGPEFLTYFNYEAQQDKSGLPNDRFSAERPEGSISTLTIQRTEQRDSAMYRCASSKRLASGYEQYFGPGTRLTVT.

V and J are TRBV12-3 or TRBV12-4 and TRBJ1-2, with a weak D call TRBD1 (6 bases). The V end lost 5 bases, the J end lost 4 bases, and 11 bases lay between the germline ends. CDR3 size: 13 residues. The CDR3 sequence: CASSNRVPYGYTF. In DNA form, the CDR3 reads TGTGCCAGCAGTAACAGGGTCCCCTATGGCTACACCTTC.

Worth noting for this clonotype: A much larger clone lies a single base off, so this may be a read error. The V gene is TRBV10-3, the J gene TRBJ2-3; unclear D gene. Per the germline V gene, CDR1 is ENHRY and CDR2 is SYGVKD. V lost 6 bases, J lost 0 bases, and 4 bases lay in between. The CDR3 has 12 residues. The CDR3 region is CAISTSTDTQYF. The CDR3 nucleotides are TGTGCCATCAGCACTAGCACAGATACGCAGTATTTT.

In this sample, this clonotype turned up a few times. This chain links TRBV5-1 with TRBJ2-4; 8 bases align to TRBD1. From germline, CDR1 is SGHRS and CDR2 YFSETQ. V lost 2 bases to trimming and J lost 2 bases; unmatched junction nucleotides: 6. The CDR3 totals 16 residues. The CDR3 protein is CASSFRQGWPKNIQYF. CDR3 nucleotide sequence: TGCGCCAGCAGCTTCCGACAGGGGTGGCCCAAAAACATTCAGTACTTC.

This clonotype was seen once. For the CDR3, the DNA is TGTGCCAGCAGTCTATTTGGGGCGGGGGGCGGCGATGAGCAGTTCTTC. This codes for CASSLFGAGGGDEQFF. The chain uses TRBV2 and TRBJ2-1, with 8 bases aligning to TRBD2. Germline V gene lookup returns CDR1 SNHLY and CDR2 FYNNEI. After removal of 5 bases from V and 8 bases from J, the junction contained 14 bases not matched to a gene. CDR3 length: 16 amino acids.

There are many counts of this clonotype. The V gene is TRBV27, the J gene TRBJ2-7; 7 nucleotides line up with TRBD1. The last part of the DNA fits TRBJ2-5 better; the J call may be wrong. CDR3 length: 14 residues. Germline-derived CDR1 and CDR2 are MNHEY and SMNVEV (reference sequence). The CDR3, as DNA: TGTGCCAGCAGTTTTATTGACAGGGTTGGGACCCAGTACTTC. Encoded protein: CASSFIDRVGTQYF.

This clonotype was seen repeatedly, ten times or more. At one of its ends the junction is not consistent with the germline gene, which may arise from a read error. The rearrangement joins TRBV5-1 to TRBJ1-1; D is possibly TRBD1 (5 bases). The CDR3 sequence is 13 residues long. CDR1 SGHRS and CDR2 YFSETQ come from the germline V gene. The CDR3 protein is CASSLEGVTEAFF. The DNA for the CDR3 is TGTGCCAGCAGTTTAGAAGGGGTCACTGAAGCTTTCTTT. The full variable domain, with the rest looked up from reference TRBV5-1 and TRBJ1-1, is KAGVTQTPRYLIKTRGQQVTLSCSPISGHRSVSWYQQTPGQGLQFLFEYFSETQRNKGNFPGRFSGRQFSNSRSEMNVSTLELGDSALYLCASSLEGVTEAFFGQGTRLTVV.

The CDR3 nucleotides read TGTGCCAGCAGCTGTCAATCCGGAGACAACTACGAGCAGTACTTC. This gives the protein CASSCQSGDNYEQYF. The gene calls are TRBV11-2 and TRBJ2-7; no clear D. The CDR3 length is 15 residues. The V gene's germline CDR1 is SGHAT and CDR2 FQNNGV. Between the trimmed V and J ends, which lost 4 bases and 3 bases, there was a span of 16 bases. The full variable domain, completed using reference TRBV11-2 and TRBJ2-7, is EAGVAQSPRYKIIEKRQSVAFWCNPISGHATLYWYQQILGQGPKLLIQFQNNGVVDDSQLPKDRFSAERLKGVDSTLKIQPAKLEDSAVYLCASSCQSGDNYEQYFGPGTRLTVT.

This clonotype was seen only a few times. The V call is TRBV7-9, the J call TRBJ2-7, with 8 positions matching TRBD1. Germline assignment: CDR1 SEHNR and CDR2 FQNEAQ (reference sequence). V lost 5 bases, J lost 4 bases, and 13 bases stayed unmatched. CDR3 size: 16 residues. CDR3 in amino acids: CASSPRGTGMGYEQYF. The CDR3 DNA reads as TGTGCCAGCAGCCCCAGGGGGACAGGAATGGGATACGAGCAGTACTTC.

This clonotype was detected a few times. V is TRBV5-1 and J is TRBJ2-5; D remains ambiguous. Trimming left V 0 bases short and J 4 bases short, with 13 bases between. Per the germline V gene, CDR1 is SGHRS and CDR2 is YFSETQ. The CDR3 loop spans 15 amino acids. CDR3 coding DNA: TGCGCCAGCAGCTTGGCGGTCCAAATGCCAGAGACCCAGTACTTC. This encodes CASSLAVQMPETQYF.

This clonotype was counted a few times. This sequence joins TRBV20-1 and TRBJ2-1; 12 bases agree with TRBD2. CDR3 length: 15 residues. Germline loops: CDR1 DFQATT, CDR2 SNEGSKA (reference sequence). V was clipped by 0 bases and J by 9 bases; unmatched bases: 6. The CDR3 sequence is CSARDFTSGRFEQFF. The CDR3 nucleotides are TGCAGTGCTAGAGATTTTACTAGCGGGAGGTTTGAGCAGTTCTTC.

This chain links TRBV20-1 with TRBJ2-7; TRBD1 agrees at 8 bases. Germline V CDR1 and CDR2: DFQATT, SNEGSKA (reference sequence). J lost 7 bases, V lost 3 bases, and 11 bases had no gene match. The CDR3 has 14 amino acids. This CDR3 reads CSARKTGVFGEQYF. Here the CDR3 DNA reads TGCAGTGCTAGGAAGACAGGGGTTTTTGGTGAGCAGTACTTC.

The genes are TRBV7-2 and TRBJ2-7; 9 bases are a match to TRBD2. The CDR3 length is 14 residues. Per germline, CDR1 SGHTA and CDR2 FQGNSA. The junction had 8 bases not matched to a gene; V was cut back by 5 bases and J by 6 bases. CDR3 sequence reads: CASSRAGTSSEQYF. The CDR3 DNA reads as TGTGCCAGCAGCCGAGCCGGGACTAGCTCCGAGCAGTACTTC.

This clonotype was picked up a small number of times. The chain couples TRBV20-1 to TRBJ2-3; D remains unclear. V was shortened by 5 bases and J by 0 bases, with 6 bases between the two germline ends. The length of the CDR3 is 12 residues. CDR1 and CDR2 from the germline V gene are DFQATT and SNEGSKA (reference sequence). Here the CDR3 reads CSAATSTDTQYF. The CDR3 region has the DNA TGCAGTGCTGCGACTAGCACAGATACGCAGTATTTT.

A remark on this clonotype: This CDR3 fails to terminate in the conserved phenylalanine or tryptophan, so it likely reflects a read error. Because the CDR3's place on the DNA is in doubt, the DNA is left out and the CDR3 is given as listed by TCRdb. CDR3 loop: CASSAPGGPRAVL. The chain employs TRBV7-2 and TRBJ2-7; the table's TRBD1 call for D was not verified on the DNA. The V gene's germline CDR1 is SGHTA and CDR2 FQGNSA. The CDR3 extends over 13 residues, inclusive of both ends.

This rearrangement joins TRBV28 to TRBJ1-1; tentative D call: TRBD1 (5 bases). In germline, CDR1 is MDHEN, CDR2 SYDVKM. Trimming removed 0 bases from V and 10 bases from J, with 12 bases in between. The CDR3 contains 13 residues. The CDR3 DNA reads TGTGCCAGCAGTTTATGGCGATCAGGGAGAGCTTTCTTT. Translating it yields CASSLWRSGRAFF.

This clonotype occurred a few times. The chain uses TRBV19 and TRBJ2-1, with 10 bases that match TRBD2. J was trimmed by 3 bases and V by 1 base; bases with no gene match: 3. The CDR3 sequence is 16 residues long. Germline V gives CDR1 LNHDA, CDR2 SQIVND (reference sequence). The CDR3 is CASSIGPSGGYNEQFF. The CDR3 nucleotides read TGTGCCAGTAGTATAGGGCCTAGCGGGGGCTACAATGAGCAGTTCTTC.

This clonotype was seen a handful of times. The chain combines TRBV10-3 with TRBJ2-1, with a tentative D call TRBD1 (5 bases). This CDR3 comprises 16 residues. From germline, CDR1 is ENHRY and CDR2 SYGVKD. The V gene lost 3 bases and the J gene lost 9 bases, with 21 bases spanning the gap. The CDR3: CAISDAATALPGEQFF. The CDR3 DNA follows: TGTGCCATCAGTGATGCGGCGACAGCTCTCCCGGGTGAGCAGTTCTTC.

This clonotype was seen only a few times. This chain connects TRBV5-1 to TRBJ2-7; D gene unclear. Per germline, CDR1 SGHRS and CDR2 YFSETQ. Trimming removed 0 bases at V and 1 base at J, with 8 bases between. The CDR3 covers 14 residues. The CDR3 bases are TGCGCCAGCAGCTTGGAGTCAGCTTCCTACGAGCAGTACTTC. It yields the protein CASSLESASYEQYF.

This clonotype was observed a handful of times. CDR3 in amino acids: CASIGLGSTDTQYF. In nucleotides, the CDR3 is TGTGCCAGCATCGGACTGGGGAGCACAGATACGCAGTATTTT. This chain joins TRBV7-9 and TRBJ2-3, with a possible D match to TRBD2 (5 bases). Germline loops: CDR1 SEHNR, CDR2 FQNEAQ (reference sequence). The ends were cut back, 7 bases at V and 0 bases at J, with 11 bases in the middle. The CDR3 contains 14 residues.

This sequence joins TRBV29-1 and TRBJ2-7; possibly TRBD2 for D (6 bases). Germline V gives CDR1 SQVTM, CDR2 ANQGSEA. The CDR3 is 16 amino acids. With 2 bases removed from V and 2 bases from J, the gap between germline ends came to 19 bases. In nucleotides, the CDR3 is TGCAGCGTTGAATGGTACAGTCATACTAGCCCCTACGAGCAGTACTTC. Its protein is CSVEWYSHTSPYEQYF.

The CDR3 DNA sequence: TGTGCCAGCAGTTTCGATCCTACAAGACTAGCGGGAGTGAATAAGCAGTACTTC. It specifies CASSFDPTRLAGVNKQYF. The chain has TRBV6-5 and TRBJ2-4, with TRBD2 identical over 12 bases. Germline CDR1 is MNHEY and CDR2 is SVGAGI. V lost 4 bases, J lost 13 bases, and 20 bases stayed unmatched. The CDR3 runs to 18 residues.

This clonotype occurred a few times. CDR3 region: CASSQEKRGVVEQYF. The CDR3 nucleotides read TGCGCCAGCAGCCAAGAGAAGCGGGGGGTGGTCGAGCAGTACTTC. This chain links TRBV4-1 with TRBJ2-7; 9 nucleotides align to TRBD2. There are 15 residues in the CDR3. V trimming: 0 bases; J trimming: 6 bases; junction bases outside the gene matches: 6. Germline V lookup: CDR1 MGHRA, CDR2 YSYEKL.

J is TRBJ1-1 and V is TRBV7-9, with D possibly being TRBD1 (5 bases). The germline CDR1 and CDR2 sequences are SEHNR and FQNEAQ (reference sequence). The V gene lost 4 bases and the J gene lost 11 bases, with 17 bases spanning the gap. The CDR3 sequence is 13 residues long. CDR3 amino acids: CASSSPGGGVAFF. The CDR3 DNA reads as TGTGCCAGCAGCTCCCCCGGGGGTGGGGTGGCTTTCTTT.